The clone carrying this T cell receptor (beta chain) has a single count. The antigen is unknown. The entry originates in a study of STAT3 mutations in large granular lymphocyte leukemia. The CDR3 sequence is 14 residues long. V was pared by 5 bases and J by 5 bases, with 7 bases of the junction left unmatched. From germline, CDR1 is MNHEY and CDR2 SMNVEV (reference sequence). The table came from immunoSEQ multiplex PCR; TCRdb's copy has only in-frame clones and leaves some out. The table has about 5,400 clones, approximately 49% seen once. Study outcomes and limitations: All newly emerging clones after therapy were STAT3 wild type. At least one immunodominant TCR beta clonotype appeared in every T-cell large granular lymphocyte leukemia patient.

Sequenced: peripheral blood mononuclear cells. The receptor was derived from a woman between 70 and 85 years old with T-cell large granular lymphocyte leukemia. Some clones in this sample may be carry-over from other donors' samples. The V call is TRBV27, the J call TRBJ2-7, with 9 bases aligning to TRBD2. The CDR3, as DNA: TGTGCCAGCAGTCAACTACTAGCGGGTCACGAGCAGTACTTC. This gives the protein CASSQLLAGHEQYF.